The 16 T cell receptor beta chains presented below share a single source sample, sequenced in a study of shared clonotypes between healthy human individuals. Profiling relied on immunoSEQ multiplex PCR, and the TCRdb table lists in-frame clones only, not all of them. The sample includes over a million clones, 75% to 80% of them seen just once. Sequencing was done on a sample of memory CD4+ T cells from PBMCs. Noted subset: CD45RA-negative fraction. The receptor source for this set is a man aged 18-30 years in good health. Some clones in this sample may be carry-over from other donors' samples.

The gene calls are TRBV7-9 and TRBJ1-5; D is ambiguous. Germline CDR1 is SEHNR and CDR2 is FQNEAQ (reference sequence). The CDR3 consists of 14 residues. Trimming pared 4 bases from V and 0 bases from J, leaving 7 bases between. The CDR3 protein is CASSSTDSNQPQHF. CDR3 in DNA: TGTGCCAGCAGCTCGACGGATAGCAATCAGCCCCAGCATTTT.

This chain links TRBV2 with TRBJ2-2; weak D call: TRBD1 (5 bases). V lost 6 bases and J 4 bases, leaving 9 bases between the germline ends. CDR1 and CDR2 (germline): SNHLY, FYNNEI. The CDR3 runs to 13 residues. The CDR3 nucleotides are TGTGCCAGCAGGGGGCTCGGCACCGGGGAGCTGTTTTTT. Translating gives CASRGLGTGELFF. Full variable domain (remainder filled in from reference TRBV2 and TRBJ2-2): EPEVTQTPSHQVTQMGQEVILRCVPISNHLYFYWYRQILGQKVEFLVSFYNNEISEKSEIFDDQFSVERPDGSNFTLKIRSTKLEDSAMYFCASRGLGTGELFFGEGSRLTVL.

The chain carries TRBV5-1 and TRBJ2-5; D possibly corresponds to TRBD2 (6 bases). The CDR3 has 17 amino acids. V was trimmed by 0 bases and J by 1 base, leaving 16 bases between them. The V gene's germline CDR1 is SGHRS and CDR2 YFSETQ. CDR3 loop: CASSLGFGGNSQETQYF. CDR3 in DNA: TGCGCCAGCAGCTTGGGGTTTGGCGGGAACTCCCAAGAGACCCAGTACTTC.

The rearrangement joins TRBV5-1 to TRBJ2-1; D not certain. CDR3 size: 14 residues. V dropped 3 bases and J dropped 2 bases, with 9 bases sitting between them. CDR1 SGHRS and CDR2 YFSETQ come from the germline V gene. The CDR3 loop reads CASSSLPTYNEQFF. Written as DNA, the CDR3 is TGCGCCAGCAGCTCCCTCCCAACCTACAATGAGCAGTTCTTC.

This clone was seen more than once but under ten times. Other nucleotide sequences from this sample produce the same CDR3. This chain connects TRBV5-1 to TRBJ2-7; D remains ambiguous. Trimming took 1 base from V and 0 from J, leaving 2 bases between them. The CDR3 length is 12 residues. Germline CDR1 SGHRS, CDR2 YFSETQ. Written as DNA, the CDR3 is TGCGCCAGCAGCTTGAGCTCCTACGAGCAGTACTTC. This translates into CASSLSSYEQYF.

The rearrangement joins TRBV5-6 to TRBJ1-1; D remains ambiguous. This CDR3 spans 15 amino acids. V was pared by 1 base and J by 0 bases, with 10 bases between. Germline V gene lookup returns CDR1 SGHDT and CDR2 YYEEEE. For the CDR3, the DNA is TGTGCCAGCAGCTTGAGGAATCTTCTGAACACTGAAGCTTTCTTT. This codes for CASSLRNLLNTEAFF.

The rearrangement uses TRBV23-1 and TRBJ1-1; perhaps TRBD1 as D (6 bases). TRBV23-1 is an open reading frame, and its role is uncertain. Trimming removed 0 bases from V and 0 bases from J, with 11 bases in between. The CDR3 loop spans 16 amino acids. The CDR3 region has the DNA TGCGCCAGCAGTCAATCGAAGGACAGTATGAACACTGAAGCTTTCTTT. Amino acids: CASSQSKDSMNTEAFF.

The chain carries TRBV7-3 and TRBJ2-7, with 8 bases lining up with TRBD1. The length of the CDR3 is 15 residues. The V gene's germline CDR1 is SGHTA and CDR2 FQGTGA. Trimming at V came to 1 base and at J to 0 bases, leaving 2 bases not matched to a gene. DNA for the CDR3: TGTGCCAGCAGCTTAAGGACAGGGAGCTCCTACGAGCAGTACTTC. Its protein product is CASSLRTGSSYEQYF.

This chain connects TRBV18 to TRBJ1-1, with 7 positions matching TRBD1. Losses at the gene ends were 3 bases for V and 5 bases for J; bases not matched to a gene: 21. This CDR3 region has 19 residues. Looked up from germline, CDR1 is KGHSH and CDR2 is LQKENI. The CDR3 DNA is TGTGCCAGCTCACCCACTTTATACGACAGCCGACAGGGAGAGACTGAAGCTTTCTTT. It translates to CASSPTLYDSRQGETEAFF.

The CDR3 spells CASSIVSSGALAKNIQYF. The DNA of the CDR3 is TGTGCCAGTAGTATTGTATCTAGCGGGGCCCTAGCCAAAAACATTCAGTACTTC. The chain joins TRBV19 to TRBJ2-4, with 9 nucleotides matching TRBD2. There are 18 residues in the CDR3. Germline assignment: CDR1 LNHDA and CDR2 SQIVND (reference sequence). With V trimmed by 3 bases and J by 0 bases, 9 bases remained unmatched. Looking up the rest from reference TRBV19 and TRBJ2-4 gives the full variable domain: DGGITQSPKYLFRKEGQNVTLSCEQNLNHDAMYWYRQDPGQGLRLIYYSQIVNDFQKGDIAEGYSVSREKKESFPLTVTSAQKNPTAFYLCASSIVSSGALAKNIQYFGAGTRLSVL.

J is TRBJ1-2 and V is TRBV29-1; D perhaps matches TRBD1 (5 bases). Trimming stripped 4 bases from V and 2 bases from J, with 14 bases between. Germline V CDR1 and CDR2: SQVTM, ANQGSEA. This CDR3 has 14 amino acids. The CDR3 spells CSVGHLGENYGYTF. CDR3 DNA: TGCAGCGTTGGCCACCTGGGGGAAAACTATGGCTACACCTTC. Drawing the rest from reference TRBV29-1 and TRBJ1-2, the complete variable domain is SAVISQKPSRDICQRGTSLTIQCQVDSQVTMMFWYRQQPGQSLTLIATANQGSEATYESGFVIDKFPISRPNLTFSTLTVSNMSPEDSSIYLCSVGHLGENYGYTFGSGTRLTVV.

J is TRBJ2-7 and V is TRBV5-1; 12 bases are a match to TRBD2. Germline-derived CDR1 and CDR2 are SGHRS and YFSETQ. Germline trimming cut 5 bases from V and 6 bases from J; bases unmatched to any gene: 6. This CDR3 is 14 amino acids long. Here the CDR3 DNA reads TGCGCCAGCAGGGGGACTAGCGGGTCTTCCGAGCAGTACTTC. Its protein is CASRGTSGSSEQYF.

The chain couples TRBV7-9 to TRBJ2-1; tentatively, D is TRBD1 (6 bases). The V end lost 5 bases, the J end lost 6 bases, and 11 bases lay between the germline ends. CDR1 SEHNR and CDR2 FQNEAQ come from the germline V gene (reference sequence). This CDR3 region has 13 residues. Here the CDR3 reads CASSPRTVNEQFF. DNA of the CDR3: TGTGCCAGCAGCCCCAGGACAGTCAATGAGCAGTTCTTC.

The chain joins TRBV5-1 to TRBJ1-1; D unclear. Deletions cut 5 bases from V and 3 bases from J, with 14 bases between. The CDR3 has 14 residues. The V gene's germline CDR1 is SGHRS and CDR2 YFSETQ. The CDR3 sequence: CASSLSGPDTEAFF. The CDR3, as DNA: TGCGCCAGCAGTTTATCTGGTCCGGACACTGAAGCTTTCTTT.

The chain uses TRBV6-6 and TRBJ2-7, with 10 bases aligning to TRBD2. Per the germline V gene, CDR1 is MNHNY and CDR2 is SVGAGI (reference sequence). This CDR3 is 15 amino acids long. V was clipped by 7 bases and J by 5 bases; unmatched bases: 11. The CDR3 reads CASIASGSLFHEQYF. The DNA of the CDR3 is TGTGCCAGCATAGCTAGCGGGAGTCTTTTCCACGAGCAGTACTTC.

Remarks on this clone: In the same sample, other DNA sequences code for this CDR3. CDR3 sequence: CASSVDGSSGNTIYF. The CDR3 DNA sequence: TGTGCCAGCAGCGTAGACGGGAGCTCTGGAAACACCATATATTTT. The chain is built from TRBV9 and TRBJ1-3; D call uncertain. Trimming removed 0 bases at V and 0 bases at J, with 7 bases between. The CDR3 is 15 residues long. Germline V gene data show CDR1 as SGDLS and CDR2 as YYNGEE. The full variable domain, with the rest looked up from reference TRBV9 and TRBJ1-3, is DSGVTQTPKHLITATGQRVTLRCSPRSGDLSVYWYQQSLDQGLQFLIQYYNGEERAKGNILERFSAQQFPDLHSELNLSSLELGDSALYFCASSVDGSSGNTIYFGEGSWLTVV.